Listed below are T cell receptor beta chains from one sample, sequenced in a study of regulatory T cells in long-lasting Graves disease. TCRdb used MiXCR to reprocess the multiplex PCR reads, holding one entry per CDR3 protein. The sample shows fewer than 550,000 distinct CDR3 sequences, roughly a sixth of them seen only once. The same data also went into a second study, on T cells in Graves' hyperthyroidism and ophthalmopathy.

Sequenced here: peripheral blood mononuclear cells (PBMCs), sampled at new diagnosis, from a patient treated with antithyroid drugs. The receptors come from a woman aged 35-65 years with Graves disease. Both conserved end residues are part of each CDR3. The size of a clone is reported for some rows only, either as once, few or many, or as a class for expanded clones.

J,size,V,CDR3
TRBJ1-6,many,TRBV2,CASSFDSYNSPLHF
TRBJ1-2,many,TRBV12-3/TRBV12-4,CASRDRADYGYTF
TRBJ1-2,few,TRBV6-4,CASSPGATANYGYTF
TRBJ2-5,NA,TRBV7-9,CASSLGAGESF
TRBJ2-2,few,TRBV27,CASSFGGALNTGELFF
TRBJ1-2,NA,TRBV7-2,CASSLVPGTNYGYTF
TRBJ1-2,few,TRBV19,CASSAYRADGYTF
TRBJ2-7,many,TRBV7-2,CASSLDTPEQYF
TRBJ1-5,many,TRBV20-1,CSARGNELIDSNQPQHF
TRBJ1-2,few,TRBV25-1,CASSGPGRNYGYTF
TRBJ1-1,many,TRBV7-9,CASSRTSGAPYTEAFF
TRBJ1-3,many,TRBV20-1,CSAREVERRNTIYF
TRBJ1-2,few,TRBV2,CASSMIIGGGGGYTF
TRBJ2-5,many,TRBV7-9,CASISRTGETQYF
TRBJ1-1,many,TRBV12-3/TRBV12-4,CASSPGPWGEAFF
TRBJ2-5,NA,TRBV5-4,CASSFSPQETQYF